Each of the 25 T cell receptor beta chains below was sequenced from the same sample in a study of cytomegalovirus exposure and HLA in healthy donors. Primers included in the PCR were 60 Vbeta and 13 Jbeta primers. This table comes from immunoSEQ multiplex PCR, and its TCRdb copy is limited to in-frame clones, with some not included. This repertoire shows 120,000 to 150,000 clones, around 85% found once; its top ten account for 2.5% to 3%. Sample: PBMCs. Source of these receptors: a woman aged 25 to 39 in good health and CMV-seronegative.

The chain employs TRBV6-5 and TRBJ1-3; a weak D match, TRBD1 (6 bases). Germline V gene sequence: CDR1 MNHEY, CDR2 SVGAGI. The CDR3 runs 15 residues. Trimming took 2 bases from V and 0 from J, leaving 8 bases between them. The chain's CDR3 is CASSYRGTSGNTIYF. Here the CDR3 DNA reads TGTGCCAGCAGTTACAGGGGGACCTCTGGAAACACCATATATTTT.

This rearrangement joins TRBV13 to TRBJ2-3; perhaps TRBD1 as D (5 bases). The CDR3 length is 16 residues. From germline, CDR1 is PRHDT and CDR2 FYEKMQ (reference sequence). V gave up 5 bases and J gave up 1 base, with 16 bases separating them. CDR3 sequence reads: CASSPAWGARTDTQYF. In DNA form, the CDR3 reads TGTGCCAGCAGCCCCGCATGGGGCGCGCGCACAGATACGCAGTATTTT.

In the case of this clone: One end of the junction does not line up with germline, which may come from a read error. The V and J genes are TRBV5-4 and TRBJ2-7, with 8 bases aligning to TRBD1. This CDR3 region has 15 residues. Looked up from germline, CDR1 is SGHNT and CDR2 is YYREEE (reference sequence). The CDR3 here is CASTLDRAPPYEQYF. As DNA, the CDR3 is TGTGCCAGCACCTTGGACAGGGCTCCTCCCTACGAGCAGTACTTC.

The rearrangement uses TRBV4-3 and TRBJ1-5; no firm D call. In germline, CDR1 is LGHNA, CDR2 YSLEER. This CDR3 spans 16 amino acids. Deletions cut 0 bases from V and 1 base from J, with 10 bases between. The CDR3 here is CASSQDHGFSNQPQHF. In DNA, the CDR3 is TGCGCCAGCAGCCAAGATCACGGGTTCAGCAATCAGCCCCAGCATTTT.

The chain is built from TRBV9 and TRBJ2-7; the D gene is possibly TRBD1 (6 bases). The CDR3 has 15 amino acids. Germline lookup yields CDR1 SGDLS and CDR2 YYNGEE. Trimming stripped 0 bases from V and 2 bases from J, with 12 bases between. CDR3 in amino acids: CASSVDGTRTYEQYF. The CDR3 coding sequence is TGTGCCAGCAGCGTAGATGGGACACGAACCTACGAGCAGTACTTC.

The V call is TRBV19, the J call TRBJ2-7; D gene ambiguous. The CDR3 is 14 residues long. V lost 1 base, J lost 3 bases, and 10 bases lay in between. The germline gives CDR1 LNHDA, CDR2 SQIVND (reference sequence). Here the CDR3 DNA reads TGTGCCAGTAGTATAGTTCACACTAACTACGAGCAGTACTTC. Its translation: CASSIVHTNYEQYF. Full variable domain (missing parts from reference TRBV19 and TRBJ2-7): DGGITQSPKYLFRKEGQNVTLSCEQNLNHDAMYWYRQDPGQGLRLIYYSQIVNDFQKGDIAEGYSVSREKKESFPLTVTSAQKNPTAFYLCASSIVHTNYEQYFGPGTRLTVT.

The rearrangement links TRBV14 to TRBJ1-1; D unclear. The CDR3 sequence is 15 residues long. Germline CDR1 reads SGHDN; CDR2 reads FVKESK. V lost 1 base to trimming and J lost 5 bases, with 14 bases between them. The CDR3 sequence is CASSQVTPGDTEAFF. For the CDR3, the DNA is TGTGCCAGCAGCCAAGTGACACCCGGGGATACTGAAGCTTTCTTT.

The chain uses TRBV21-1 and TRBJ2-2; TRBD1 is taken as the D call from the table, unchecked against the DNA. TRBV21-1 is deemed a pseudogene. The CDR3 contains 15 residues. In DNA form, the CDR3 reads TGTGCCAGCACCCTCCGGGGGGACAGGGGAGGGGAGCTGTTTTTT. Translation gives CASTLRGDRGGELFF.

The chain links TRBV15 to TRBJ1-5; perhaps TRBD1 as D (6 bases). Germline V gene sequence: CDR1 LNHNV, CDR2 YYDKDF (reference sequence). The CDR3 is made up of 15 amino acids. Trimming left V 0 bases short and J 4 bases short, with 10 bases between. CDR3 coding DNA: TGTGCCACCAGCAGAGATCAGGGGCGAAATCAGCCCCAGCATTTT. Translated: CATSRDQGRNQPQHF.

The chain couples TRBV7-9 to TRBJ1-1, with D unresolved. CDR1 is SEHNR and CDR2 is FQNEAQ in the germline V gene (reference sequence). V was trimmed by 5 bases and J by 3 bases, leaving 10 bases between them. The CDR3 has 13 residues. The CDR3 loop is CASSTDLDTEAFF. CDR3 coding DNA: TGTGCCAGCAGCACCGACTTGGACACTGAAGCTTTCTTT.

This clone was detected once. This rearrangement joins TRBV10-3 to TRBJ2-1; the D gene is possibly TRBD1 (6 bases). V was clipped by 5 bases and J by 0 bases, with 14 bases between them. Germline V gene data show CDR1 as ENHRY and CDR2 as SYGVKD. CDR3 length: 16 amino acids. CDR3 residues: CAISTGRASSYNEQFF. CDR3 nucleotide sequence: TGTGCCATCAGTACAGGGAGAGCTAGCTCCTACAATGAGCAGTTCTTC.

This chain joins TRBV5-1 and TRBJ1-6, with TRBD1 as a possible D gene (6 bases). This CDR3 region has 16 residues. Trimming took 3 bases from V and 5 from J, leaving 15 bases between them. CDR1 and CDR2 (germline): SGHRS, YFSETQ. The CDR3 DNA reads TGCGCCAGCAGCTGGAGTACCGGGACACATAATTCACCCCTCCACTTT. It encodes CASSWSTGTHNSPLHF. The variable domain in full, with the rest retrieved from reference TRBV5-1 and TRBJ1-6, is KAGVTQTPRYLIKTRGQQVTLSCSPISGHRSVSWYQQTPGQGLQFLFEYFSETQRNKGNFPGRFSGRQFSNSRSEMNVSTLELGDSALYLCASSWSTGTHNSPLHFGNGTRLTVT.

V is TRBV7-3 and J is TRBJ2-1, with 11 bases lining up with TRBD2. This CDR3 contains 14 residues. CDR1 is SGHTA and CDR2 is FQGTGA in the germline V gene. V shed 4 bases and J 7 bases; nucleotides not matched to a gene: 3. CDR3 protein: CASSSGLAANEQFF. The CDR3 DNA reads TGTGCCAGCAGCTCGGGACTAGCGGCTAATGAGCAGTTCTTC. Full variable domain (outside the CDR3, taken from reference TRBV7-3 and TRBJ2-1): GAGVSQTPSNKVTEKGKYVELRCDPISGHTALYWYRQSLGQGPEFLIYFQGTGAADDSGLPNDRFFAVRPEGSVSTLKIQRTERGDSAVYLCASSSGLAANEQFFGPGTRLTVL.

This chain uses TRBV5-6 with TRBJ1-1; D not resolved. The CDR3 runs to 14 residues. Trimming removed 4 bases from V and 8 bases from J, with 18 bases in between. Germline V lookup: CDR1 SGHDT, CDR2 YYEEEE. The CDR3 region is CASSAIWQEGEAFF. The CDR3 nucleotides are TGTGCCAGCAGCGCTATCTGGCAGGAGGGCGAAGCTTTCTTT.

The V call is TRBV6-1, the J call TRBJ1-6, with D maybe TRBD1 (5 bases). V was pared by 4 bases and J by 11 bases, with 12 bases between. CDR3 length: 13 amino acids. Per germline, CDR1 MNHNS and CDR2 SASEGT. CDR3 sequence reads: CASSASGRPPLHF. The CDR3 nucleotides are TGTGCCAGCAGTGCGTCAGGGCGTCCACCCCTCCACTTT.

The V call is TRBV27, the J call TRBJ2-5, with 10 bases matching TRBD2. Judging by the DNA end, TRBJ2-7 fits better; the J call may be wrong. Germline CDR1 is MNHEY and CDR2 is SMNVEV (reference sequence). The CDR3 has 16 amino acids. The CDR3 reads CASSLSSGRPIYEQYF. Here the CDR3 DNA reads TGTGCCAGCAGTTTATCTAGCGGGAGGCCGATCTACGAGCAGTACTTC.

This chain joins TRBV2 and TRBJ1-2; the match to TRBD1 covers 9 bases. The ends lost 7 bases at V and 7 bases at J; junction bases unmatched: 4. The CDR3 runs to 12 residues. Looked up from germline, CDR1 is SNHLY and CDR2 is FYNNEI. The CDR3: CASIRTGVGYTF. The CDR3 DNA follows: TGTGCCAGCATTAGGACAGGGGTTGGCTACACCTTC. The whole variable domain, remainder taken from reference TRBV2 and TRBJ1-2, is EPEVTQTPSHQVTQMGQEVILRCVPISNHLYFYWYRQILGQKVEFLVSFYNNEISEKSEIFDDQFSVERPDGSNFTLKIRSTKLEDSAMYFCASIRTGVGYTFGSGTRLTVV.

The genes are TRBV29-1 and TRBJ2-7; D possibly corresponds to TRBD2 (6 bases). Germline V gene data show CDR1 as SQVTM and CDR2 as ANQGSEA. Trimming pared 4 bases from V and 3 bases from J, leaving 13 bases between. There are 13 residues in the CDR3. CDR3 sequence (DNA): TGCAGCGTTGTCACTAGCAAGTTCTACGAGCAGTACTTC. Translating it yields CSVVTSKFYEQYF.

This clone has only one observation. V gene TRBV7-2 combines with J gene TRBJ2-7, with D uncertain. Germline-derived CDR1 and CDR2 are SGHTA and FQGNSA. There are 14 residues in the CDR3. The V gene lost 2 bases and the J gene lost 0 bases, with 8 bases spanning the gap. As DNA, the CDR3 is TGTGCCAGCAGCTTAATTCCTAGCTCCTACGAGCAGTACTTC. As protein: CASSLIPSSYEQYF.

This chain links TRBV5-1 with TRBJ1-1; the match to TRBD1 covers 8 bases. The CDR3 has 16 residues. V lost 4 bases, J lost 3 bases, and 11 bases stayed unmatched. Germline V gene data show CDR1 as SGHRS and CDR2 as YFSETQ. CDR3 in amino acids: CASSPGQGQRDTEAFF. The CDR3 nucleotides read TGCGCCAGCAGCCCTGGACAGGGTCAAAGGGACACTGAAGCTTTCTTT.

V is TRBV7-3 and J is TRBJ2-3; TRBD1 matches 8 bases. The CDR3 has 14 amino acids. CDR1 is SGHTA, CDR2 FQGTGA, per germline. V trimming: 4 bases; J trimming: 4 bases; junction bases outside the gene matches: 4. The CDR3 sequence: CASSSTGEADTQYF. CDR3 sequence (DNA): TGTGCCAGCAGCTCGACAGGGGAGGCAGATACGCAGTATTTT. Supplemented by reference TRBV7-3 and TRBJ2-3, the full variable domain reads GAGVSQTPSNKVTEKGKYVELRCDPISGHTALYWYRQSLGQGPEFLIYFQGTGAADDSGLPNDRFFAVRPEGSVSTLKIQRTERGDSAVYLCASSSTGEADTQYFGPGTRLTVL.

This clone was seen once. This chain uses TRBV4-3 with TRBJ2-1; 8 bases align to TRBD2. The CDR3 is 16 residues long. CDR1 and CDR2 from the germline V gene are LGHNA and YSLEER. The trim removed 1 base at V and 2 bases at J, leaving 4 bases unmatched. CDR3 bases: TGCGCCAGCAGCCAAGTAACTAGCGGAACCTACAATGAGCAGTTCTTC. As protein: CASSQVTSGTYNEQFF.

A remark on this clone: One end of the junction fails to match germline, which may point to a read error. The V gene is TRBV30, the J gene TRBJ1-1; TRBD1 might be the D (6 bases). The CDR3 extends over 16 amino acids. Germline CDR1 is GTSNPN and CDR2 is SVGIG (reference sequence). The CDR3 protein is CAWGVPRTGRDTEAFF. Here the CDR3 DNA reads TGTGCCTGGGGTGTACCCCGCACAGGGAGGGACACTGAAGCTTTCTTT. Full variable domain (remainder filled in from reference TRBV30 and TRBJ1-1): SQTIHQWPATLVQPVGSPLSLECTVEGTSNPNLYWYRQAAGRGLQLLFYSVGIGQISSEVPQNLSASRPQDRQFILSSKKLLLSDSGFYLCAWGVPRTGRDTEAFFGQGTRLTVV.

CDR3 protein: CAWSPRADGELFF. For the CDR3, the DNA is TGTGCCTGGAGTCCACGAGCGGACGGGGAGCTGTTTTTT. The V gene is TRBV30, the J gene TRBJ2-2; weak D call: TRBD2 (5 bases). Looked up from germline, CDR1 is GTSNPN and CDR2 is SVGIG (reference sequence). The CDR3 is 13 residues long. Trimming cost V 2 bases and J 7 bases, with 11 bases left between them.

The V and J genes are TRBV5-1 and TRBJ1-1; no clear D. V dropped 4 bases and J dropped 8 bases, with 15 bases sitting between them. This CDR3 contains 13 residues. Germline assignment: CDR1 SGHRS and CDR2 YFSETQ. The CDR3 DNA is TGCGCCAGCAGCCCAAGCCGTTCAGGCGAAGCTTTCTTT. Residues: CASSPSRSGEAFF.